This is a list of T cell receptor beta chains from one sample in a study of vaccination and CD4 T cells after COVID-19. These receptors have no known antigen. TCRdb itself ran the PCR reads through MiXCR, one entry per CDR3 protein. Among about 16,000 distinct CDR3 sequences listed, roughly 51% were seen once. Here the sequenced sample was CD4+ T cells from blood, cultured in vitro, taken before SARS-CoV-2 vaccination. These receptors were obtained from a human donor who had recovered from COVID-19. Both conserved end residues are part of each CDR3. D genes are given only for firm matches. Where a row states a size, it is once, few, many or the class of an expanded clone; other rows omit it.

size: few; V: TRBV6-1; length: 15; J: TRBJ2-5; D: TRBD1; DNA: TGTGCCAGCAGTGACCGGGACAGGGTATCAGTGACCCAGTACTTC; CDR3: CASSDRDRVSVTQYF
size: few; V: TRBV6-1; length: 13; J: TRBJ2-7; D: .; DNA: TGTGCCAGCAGCCGGATAAGGGGCGACGAGCAGTACTTC; CDR3: CASSRIRGDEQYF
size: .; V: TRBV7-3; length: 13; J: TRBJ2-5; D: .; DNA: TGTGCCAGCAGCTTACAAAGGGCAGAGACCCAGTACTTC; CDR3: CASSLQRAETQYF
size: .; V: TRBV2; length: 15; J: TRBJ2-5; D: .; DNA: TGTGCCAGCAGTGGTTTAGCGGAGAACCAAGAGACCCAGTACTTC; CDR3: CASSGLAENQETQYF
size: few; V: TRBV20-1; length: 16; J: TRBJ1-6; D: TRBD1; DNA: TGCAGTGCTAGCGAGCGGGGGACAGCATTTAATTCACCCCTCCACTTT; CDR3: CSASERGTAFNSPLHF
size: .; V: TRBV20-1; length: 17; J: TRBJ2-7; D: .; DNA: TGCAGTGCTAGAGATCTTGGCCCGCAGGGGCCGACCTACGAGCAGTACTTC; CDR3: CSARDLGPQGPTYEQYF
size: .; V: TRBV6-4; length: 16; J: TRBJ2-3; D: TRBD2; DNA: TGTGCCAGCAGTTCGGGACTAGCGGGAGGCGCAGATACGCAGTATTTT; CDR3: CASSSGLAGGADTQYF
size: .; V: TRBV20-1; length: 14; J: TRBJ2-3; D: .; DNA: TGCAGTGCTAGCTTAACCGCTAGCACAGATACGCAGTATTTT; CDR3: CSASLTASTDTQYF
size: .; V: TRBV28; length: 14; J: TRBJ2-7; D: .; DNA: TGTGCCAGCAGCCACCGGGACATGACCTACGAGCAGTACTTC; CDR3: CASSHRDMTYEQYF
size: .; V: TRBV5-8; length: 14; J: TRBJ1-1; D: .; DNA: TGTGCCAGCAGCTTGGCTACACAAACCACTGAAGCTTTCTTT; CDR3: CASSLATQTTEAFF
size: .; V: TRBV7-2; length: 14; J: TRBJ2-7; D: TRBD2; DNA: TGTGCCAGCAGCTGGGCAGGGACTAACCGGGAGCAGTACTTC; CDR3: CASSWAGTNREQYF
size: .; V: TRBV6-1; length: 13; J: TRBJ1-5; D: .; DNA: TGTGCCAGCATTAGAGACAGTAATCAGCCCCAGCATTTT; CDR3: CASIRDSNQPQHF
size: few; V: TRBV6-5; length: 13; J: TRBJ1-5; D: TRBD1; DNA: TGTGCCAGCAGTTCTACAGGGGATCAGCCCCAGCATTTT; CDR3: CASSSTGDQPQHF
size: .; V: TRBV20-1; length: 16; J: TRBJ2-3; D: TRBD2; DNA: TGCAGTGCTAGAGCTAGCGGGAGACTGGCCACAGATACGCAGTATTTT; CDR3: CSARASGRLATDTQYF
size: .; V: TRBV6-8; length: 14; J: TRBJ1-5; D: .; DNA: TGTGCCAGCAGTCTGAGTTATAGCAATCAGCCCCAGCATTTT; CDR3: CASSLSYSNQPQHF
size: .; V: TRBV20-1; length: 15; J: TRBJ1-1; D: .; DNA: TGCAGTGCTAGAGGTCTGGAACATTTCTACACTGAAGCTTTCTTT; CDR3: CSARGLEHFYTEAFF
size: .; V: TRBV7-3; length: 13; J: TRBJ2-1; D: TRBD2; DNA: TGTGCCAGCAGCCCCTCCGGGGGGAAAGAGCAGTTCTTC; CDR3: CASSPSGGKEQFF
size: few; V: TRBV28; length: 16; J: TRBJ2-6; D: .; DNA: TGTGCCAGCAGTTCGGGAGAGAGCTCTGGGGCCAACGTCCTGACTTTC; CDR3: CASSSGESSGANVLTF
size: few; V: TRBV15; length: 17; J: TRBJ1-1; D: .; DNA: TGTGCCACCAGCACAGGTACCGGGGGGGCTTTGGGCACTGAAGCTTTCTTT; CDR3: CATSTGTGGALGTEAFF
size: .; V: TRBV20-1; length: 12; J: TRBJ1-5; D: .; DNA: TGCGGTGCTAGAGGGGCAGCTCAGCCCCAGCATTTT; CDR3: CGARGAAQPQHF
size: .; V: TRBV2; length: 13; J: TRBJ2-5; D: .; DNA: TGTGCCAGCGGGACTGAGAATGACGGGACCCAGTACTTC; CDR3: CASGTENDGTQYF
size: .; V: TRBV19; length: 16; J: TRBJ2-2; D: .; DNA: TGTGCCAGTAGTATCGGGTCGTTCGCGAACACCGGGGAGCTGTTTTTT; CDR3: CASSIGSFANTGELFF
size: .; V: TRBV7-2; length: 15; J: TRBJ2-7; D: TRBD2; DNA: TGTGCCAGCAGCGACACTAGCGGGAGTCGCTACGAGCAGTACTTC; CDR3: CASSDTSGSRYEQYF
size: few; V: TRBV7-2; length: 15; J: TRBJ1-5; D: .; DNA: TGTGCCAGCAGCTTTCAGAACAGCCCTAATCAGCCCCAGCATTTT; CDR3: CASSFQNSPNQPQHF
size: .; V: TRBV10-3; length: 14; J: TRBJ2-3; D: .; DNA: TGTGCCATCAGTGGGGCAGGCGGCACAGATACGCAGTATTTT; CDR3: CAISGAGGTDTQYF
size: .; V: TRBV10-3; length: 14; J: TRBJ1-3; D: .; DNA: TGTGCCATCAGTGAGTCAGGTTCTGGAAACACCATATATTTT; CDR3: CAISESGSGNTIYF
size: .; V: TRBV20-1; length: 13; J: TRBJ2-7; D: .; DNA: TGCAGTGCTCCTGACAGGTCCTCCTACGAGCAGTACTTC; CDR3: CSAPDRSSYEQYF
size: few; V: TRBV19; length: 11; J: TRBJ1-2; D: .; DNA: TGTGCCACCTGGCAGGGGCGAGGCTACACCTTC; CDR3: CATWQGRGYTF
size: .; V: TRBV24-1; length: 13; J: TRBJ2-2; D: .; DNA: TGTGCCACCAGTGAGGACAGCACCGGGGAGCTGTTTTTT; CDR3: CATSEDSTGELFF
size: medium-sized; V: TRBV28; length: 17; J: TRBJ1-2; D: .; DNA: TGTGCCAGCAGTTTAGAGGGTCCCAGAGTTGCTACTTATGGCTACACCTTC; CDR3: CASSLEGPRVATYGYTF
size: few; V: TRBV30; length: 14; J: TRBJ1-6; D: .; DNA: TGTGCCTGGAGTGTACGGCAGGGGAATTCACCCCTCCACTTT; CDR3: CAWSVRQGNSPLHF
size: .; V: TRBV6-1; length: 14; J: TRBJ1-5; D: TRBD1; DNA: TGTGCCAGCTGTAAGACAGGGGGCAATCAGCCCCAGCATTTT; CDR3: CASCKTGGNQPQHF
size: few; V: TRBV7-9; length: 14; J: TRBJ2-7; D: .; DNA: TGTGCCAGCAGCCCACAAGGGGTAGCCTACGAGCAGTACTTC; CDR3: CASSPQGVAYEQYF
size: .; V: TRBV11-3; length: 12; J: TRBJ1-1; D: .; DNA: TGTGCCAGCAGCTTTGAGAACACTGAAGCTTTCTTT; CDR3: CASSFENTEAFF
size: .; V: TRBV27; length: 18; J: TRBJ2-7; D: TRBD2; DNA: TGTGCCAGCAGTTTAAGGCCGAGAGCGGGAGGTGGAAGCTACGAGCAGTACTTC; CDR3: CASSLRPRAGGGSYEQYF
size: .; V: TRBV20-1; length: 13; J: TRBJ2-3; D: TRBD1; DNA: TGCAGTGCCCCTGGGACAGGGACAGATACGCAGTATTTT; CDR3: CSAPGTGTDTQYF
size: .; V: TRBV19; length: 20; J: TRBJ2-2; D: TRBD2; DNA: TGTGCCAGTAGTACATACTTGGCAAGAAGCGGGAGGGCCTTCACCGGGGAGCTGTTTTTT; CDR3: CASSTYLARSGRAFTGELFF
size: .; V: TRBV27; length: 15; J: TRBJ2-2; D: TRBD2; DNA: TGTGCCAGCAGCACTAGCGGGAGGGCCATCGGGGAGCTGTTTTTT; CDR3: CASSTSGRAIGELFF
size: .; V: TRBV6-1; length: 12; J: TRBJ2-7; D: .; DNA: TGTGCCAGCAGGAGGAACTCCTACGAGCAGTACTTC; CDR3: CASRRNSYEQYF
size: few; V: TRBV6-4; length: 16; J: TRBJ1-2; D: .; DNA: TGTGCCAGCAGCGCCCTAAATGACCTGAAGGGAGGTGGCTACACCTTC; CDR3: CASSALNDLKGGGYTF
size: few; V: TRBV20-1; length: 15; J: TRBJ2-3; D: TRBD2; DNA: TGCAGTGCTAGTAGGACTAGCGGGACCACAGATACGCAGTATTTT; CDR3: CSASRTSGTTDTQYF
size: .; V: TRBV20-1; length: 12; J: TRBJ2-2; D: TRBD1; DNA: TGCAGTACGAGACAGGGTACCGGGGAGCTGTTTTTT; CDR3: CSTRQGTGELFF
size: .; V: TRBV2; length: 16; J: TRBJ1-2; D: .; DNA: TGTGCCAGCTGCCACAATTCGCCGGCGGCAAACTATGGCTACACCTTC; CDR3: CASCHNSPAANYGYTF
size: few; V: TRBV6-1; length: 12; J: TRBJ1-5; D: .; DNA: TGTGCCAGCAGTGGGGGAAATCAGCCCCAGCATTTT; CDR3: CASSGGNQPQHF
size: .; V: TRBV2; length: 14; J: TRBJ2-7; D: TRBD1; DNA: TGTGCCAGCAGGGCCGGGACAGGGCTATACGAGCAGTACTTC; CDR3: CASRAGTGLYEQYF
size: .; V: TRBV7-9; length: 13; J: TRBJ2-7; D: .; DNA: TGTGCCAGCAGCTTAGGACCCTCCTACGAGCAGTACTTC; CDR3: CASSLGPSYEQYF
size: .; V: TRBV24-1; length: 13; J: TRBJ2-2; D: TRBD2; DNA: TGTGCCATCAGCGGCGGGAGGGCCGGGGAGCTGTTTTTT; CDR3: CAISGGRAGELFF
size: .; V: TRBV5-1; length: 16; J: TRBJ1-6; D: TRBD1; DNA: TGCGCCAGCAGCCTGAGAGCGGGACAGGGAGAATCACCCCTCCACTTT; CDR3: CASSLRAGQGESPLHF
size: few; V: TRBV20-1; length: 13; J: TRBJ2-7; D: .; DNA: TGCAGTGCTAGCCGGGCAGGGGACTACGAGCAGTACTTC; CDR3: CSASRAGDYEQYF
size: .; V: TRBV11-2; length: 12; J: TRBJ1-1; D: TRBD1; DNA: TGTGCCAGCAACCTACGGACAGGGGAAGCTTTCTTT; CDR3: CASNLRTGEAFF
size: .; V: TRBV6-4; length: 15; J: TRBJ2-2; D: .; DNA: TGTGCCAGCAGTGAACGCGCAGGCGGCACCGGGGAGCTGTTTTTT; CDR3: CASSERAGGTGELFF
size: .; V: TRBV2; length: 13; J: TRBJ1-4; D: .; DNA: TGTGCCAGCAGGCTGGACAGCGGTGAAAAACTGTTTTTT; CDR3: CASRLDSGEKLFF
size: once; V: TRBV6-1; length: 13; J: TRBJ2-1; D: .; DNA: TGTGCCAGCAAGGAGACATCCTACAATGAGCAGTTCTTC; CDR3: CASKETSYNEQFF
size: once; V: TRBV30; length: 12; J: TRBJ1-1; D: .; DNA: TGTGCCTGGAGCGGCCTAGGAGGGGAGGCTTTCTTT; CDR3: CAWSGLGGEAFF
size: .; V: TRBV2; length: 12; J: TRBJ1-2; D: .; DNA: TGTGCCAGCAGTACAGGGTTCCGGGGCTACACCTTC; CDR3: CASSTGFRGYTF